This T cell receptor beta chain comes out of a study of cytomegalovirus exposure and HLA in healthy donors. V shed 4 bases and J shed 1 base, with 19 bases lying between them. Germline values: CDR1 MNHNS, CDR2 SASEGT. There are 17 residues in the CDR3. PCR primers comprised 60 Vbeta and 13 Jbeta primers. This table comes from immunoSEQ multiplex PCR, and its TCRdb copy is limited to in-frame clones, with some not included. The table shows more than 90,000 clones, with roughly 80% occurring only once. This TCR derives from a man between 40 and 49 years old in good health and CMV-seropositive. Input material: PBMCs. This chain connects TRBV6-1 to TRBJ1-1; TRBD1 might be the D (6 bases). DNA for the CDR3: TGTGCCAGCAGTGTTGCCCGGACAGTAACTAGGAACACTGAAGCTTTCTTT. It codes for CASSVARTVTRNTEAFF.